This is a list of T cell receptor beta chains from one sample in a study of blood T cell repertoires in COVID-19. Generated by immunoSEQ multiplex PCR, the TCRdb table keeps only in-frame clones and is missing some. The sample lists about 66,000 clones, around three quarters seen once, with about a tenth in the top ten. Material: peripheral blood. Source of these receptors: a human donor in a cohort sampled during active COVID-19. Both conserved end residues are part of each CDR3. The D gene is left open where the match is weak. Not all rows give a size; the values are once, few, many and, for expanded clones, a class.

d_call | j_call | clone_size | v_call | cdr3_aa | cdr3_nt
TRBD1 | TRBJ2-3 | NA | TRBV7-9 | CASSTGQSDTDTQYF | TGTGCCAGCAGCACGGGACAGTCCGACACAGATACGCAGTATTTT
NA | TRBJ2-7 | NA | TRBV3-1/TRBV3-2 | CASSPKVRESSYEQYF | TGTGCCAGCAGCCCGAAGGTCCGGGAGAGCTCCTACGAGCAGTACTTC
NA | TRBJ2-1 | few | TRBV19 | CASSIDLSINEQFF | TGTGCCAGTAGTATAGATCTGAGCATCAATGAGCAGTTCTTC
NA | TRBJ1-5 | NA | TRBV7-9 | CASSFEGGANQPQHF | TGTGCCAGCAGCTTTGAGGGGGGGGCCAATCAGCCCCAGCATTTT
NA | TRBJ1-6 | NA | TRBV7-2 | CASSSTVRASPLHF | TGTGCCAGCAGCTCGACAGTCCGGGCTTCACCCCTCCACTTT
NA | TRBJ1-1 | NA | TRBV29-1 | CSVRGNRDLNTEAFF | TGCAGCGTGCGGGGGAACAGAGATTTGAACACTGAAGCTTTCTTT
NA | TRBJ1-5 | NA | TRBV3-1/TRBV3-2 | CASSQVRESQPQHF | TGTGCCAGCAGCCAAGTAAGGGAGTCCCAGCCCCAGCATTTT
NA | TRBJ2-7 | NA | TRBV12-3/TRBV12-4 | CASSPSYEQYF | TGTGCCAGCAGTCCGTCCTACGAGCAGTACTTC
TRBD2 | TRBJ2-1 | NA | TRBV7-9 | CASSPPRGSGRTNEQFF | TGTGCCAGCAGCCCCCCAAGGGGCAGCGGGAGAACAAATGAGCAGTTCTTC
NA | TRBJ2-1 | NA | TRBV29-1 | CSVYGLNNEQFF | TGCAGCGTCTACGGACTAAACAATGAGCAGTTCTTC
TRBD1 | TRBJ1-2 | few | TRBV5-4 | CASSLTTGTYGYTF | TGTGCCAGCAGCTTGACGACAGGGACGTATGGCTACACCTTC
NA | TRBJ1-2 | NA | TRBV2 | CASSVADYGYTF | TGTGCCAGCAGTGTGGCGGACTATGGCTACACCTTC
TRBD1 | TRBJ2-1 | few | TRBV4-2 | CASSQTDRENEQFF | TGTGCCAGCAGCCAGACGGACAGGGAAAATGAGCAGTTCTTC
NA | TRBJ2-6 | NA | TRBV19 | CASSRDTWSFGANVLTF | TGTGCCAGTAGCCGGGACACTTGGAGCTTCGGGGCCAACGTCCTGACTTTC
TRBD2 | TRBJ2-7 | NA | TRBV15 | CATSRRTSGRRHPYEQYF | TGTGCCACCAGCAGACGGACTAGCGGGAGGAGACACCCCTACGAGCAGTACTTC
NA | TRBJ2-7 | NA | TRBV7-8 | CASSPLHEQYF | TGTGCCAGCAGCCCTCTCCACGAGCAGTACTTC
NA | TRBJ1-1 | few | TRBV19 | CASSIDRAGTKAFF | TGTGCCAGTAGTATAGATCGAGCCGGGACAAAAGCTTTCTTT
NA | TRBJ2-3 | NA | TRBV2 | CASNGEGKNTDTQYF | TGTGCCAGCAATGGAGAAGGAAAGAATACGGATACGCAGTATTTT
NA | TRBJ2-1 | few | TRBV6-5 | CASSYSGEQFF | TGTGCCAGCAGTTACTCCGGTGAGCAGTTCTTC
NA | TRBJ2-7 | NA | TRBV29-1 | CSVAESSYEQYF | TGCAGCGTTGCGGAGAGCTCCTACGAGCAGTACTTC
NA | TRBJ2-3 | once | TRBV3-1/TRBV3-2 | CASSQTEERPTTDTQYF | TGTGCCAGCAGCCAGACCGAGGAGCGCCCAACCACAGATACGCAGTATTTT
NA | TRBJ1-5 | NA | TRBV6-6 | CASKQDGNSNQPQHF | TGTGCCAGCAAACAGGACGGAAATAGCAATCAGCCCCAGCATTTT
NA | TRBJ1-5 | NA | TRBV3-1/TRBV3-2 | CASSQRGNQPQHF | TGTGCCAGCAGCCAAAGGGGTAATCAGCCCCAGCATTTT
TRBD1 | TRBJ1-6 | NA | TRBV18 | CASSPSGTGRGSPLHF | TGTGCCAGCTCACCCTCCGGGACAGGGCGGGGTTCACCCCTCCACTTT
TRBD1 | TRBJ2-7 | NA | TRBV5-1 | CASSFGGTGAYEQYF | TGCGCCAGCAGCTTCGGGGGGACAGGGGCCTACGAGCAGTACTTC
NA | TRBJ2-5 | NA | TRBV4-3 | CASSQAGSLTQYF | TGCGCCAGCAGCCAGGCGGGGAGCTTGACCCAGTACTTC
TRBD1 | TRBJ2-2 | NA | TRBV7-3 | CASSLSYGTASTGELFF | TGTGCCAGCAGCTTATCATACGGGACAGCTAGTACCGGGGAGCTGTTTTTT
NA | TRBJ2-7 | NA | TRBV7-8 | CASSSTVRSYEQYF | TGTGCCAGCAGCTCGACAGTGAGGAGCTACGAGCAGTACTTC
NA | TRBJ1-1 | once | TRBV3-1/TRBV3-2 | CASSQDGREGPMNTEAFF | TGTGCCAGCAGCCAAGACGGGAGGGAGGGACCCATGAACACTGAAGCTTTCTTT
NA | TRBJ1-2 | NA | TRBV5-1 | CASSLEWGPNYGYTF | TGCGCCAGCAGCTTGGAGTGGGGGCCCAACTATGGCTACACCTTC
TRBD1 | TRBJ2-3 | NA | TRBV2 | CASRTPRQGGTDTQYF | TGTGCCAGCAGGACCCCTCGACAGGGAGGCACAGATACGCAGTATTTT
TRBD1 | TRBJ1-2 | medium-sized | TRBV5-1 | CASSLVRDRGDWGGYTF | TGCGCCAGCAGCTTGGTAAGGGACAGGGGCGACTGGGGTGGCTACACCTTC
NA | TRBJ1-1 | NA | TRBV19 | CASGPQGSGKSEAFF | TGTGCCAGTGGACCGCAGGGGAGCGGGAAGTCTGAAGCTTTCTTT
NA | TRBJ1-3 | NA | TRBV2 | CASRSGATDTIYF | TGTGCCAGCAGGAGCGGGGCCACGGACACCATATATTTT
TRBD2 | TRBJ2-7 | once | TRBV7-3 | CASSLRTSGQGGDEQYF | TGTGCCAGCAGCTTACGGACTAGCGGCCAGGGGGGCGACGAGCAGTACTTC
TRBD1 | TRBJ1-3 | NA | TRBV18 | CASSPQQGSGNTIYF | TGTGCCAGCTCACCCCAACAGGGGTCTGGAAACACCATATATTTT
NA | TRBJ1-1 | NA | TRBV27 | CASSFSRGEAFF | TGTGCCAGCAGTTTCTCGCGGGGTGAAGCTTTCTTT
NA | TRBJ2-5 | NA | TRBV24-1 | CATSDFGEFGETQYF | TGTGCCACCAGTGATTTCGGGGAGTTCGGAGAGACCCAGTACTTC
NA | TRBJ2-5 | once | TRBV29-1 | CSVVIQAETQYF | TGCAGCGTTGTAATTCAGGCGGAGACCCAGTACTTC
TRBD1 | TRBJ2-7 | many | TRBV6-1 | CASSEARQGVQYF | TGTGCCAGCAGTGAAGCGCGACAGGGGGTGCAGTACTTC
TRBD1 | TRBJ1-2 | NA | TRBV24-1 | CATSAAPGQEIYGYTF | TGTGCCACCAGTGCGGCTCCGGGACAGGAGATCTATGGCTACACCTTC
NA | TRBJ1-6 | NA | TRBV5-4 | CASSLDRLNNSPLHF | TGTGCCAGCAGCTTGGACAGGCTGAATAATTCACCCCTCCACTTT
TRBD2 | TRBJ2-7 | NA | TRBV11-2 | CASSFASGKSYEQYF | TGTGCCAGCAGCTTCGCTAGCGGGAAATCCTACGAGCAGTACTTC
TRBD1 | TRBJ1-3 | NA | TRBV5-6 | CASSLRQGTGNTIYF | TGTGCCAGCAGCTTGCGACAGGGAACTGGAAACACCATATATTTT
NA | TRBJ1-2 | NA | TRBV28 | CASSSTDNYGYTF | TGTGCCAGCAGTTCTACAGATAACTATGGCTACACCTTC
NA | TRBJ2-5 | NA | TRBV18 | CASSPPKAPGTQYF | TGTGCCAGCTCACCACCGAAAGCCCCAGGGACCCAGTACTTC